A single sample is the source of the 8 T cell receptor beta chains below, sequenced in a study of T cell responses to AZD1222 COVID-19 vaccine. The protocol was immunoSEQ multiplex PCR, while the TCRdb copy is restricted to in-frame clones and leaves out a portion. The sample shows 180,000 or so clones, 92% of them seen only once. The sequenced sample was peripheral blood, obtained 28 days after the second AZD1222 dose. These receptors were taken from an adult who received the AZD1222 COVID-19 vaccine.

The chain couples TRBV5-1 to TRBJ2-1, with D possibly matching TRBD1 (5 bases). The germline V gene encodes CDR1 SGHRS and CDR2 YFSETQ. V was shortened by 5 bases and J by 10 bases, with 10 bases between the two germline ends. This CDR3 spans 11 amino acids. The CDR3 region is CASRGRGEQFF. The CDR3 DNA sequence: TGCGCCAGCAGGGGGCGTGGGGAGCAGTTCTTC.

V gene TRBV18 combines with J gene TRBJ1-6, with a possible D match to TRBD1 (5 bases). CDR1 is KGHSH and CDR2 is LQKENI in the germline V gene. The V gene lost 4 bases and the J gene lost 7 bases, with 14 bases spanning the gap. This CDR3 is built from 15 residues. The CDR3 is CASSLRTEGNSPLHF. As DNA, the CDR3 is TGTGCCAGCTCACTAAGGACGGAGGGGAATTCACCCCTCCACTTT.

The rearrangement uses TRBV2 and TRBJ1-1, with 9 positions matching TRBD1. V lost 6 bases, J lost 5 bases, and 4 bases stayed unmatched. This CDR3 is built from 13 residues. Looked up from germline, CDR1 is SNHLY and CDR2 is FYNNEI. Here the CDR3 reads CASSETGGTEAFF. CDR3 nucleotide sequence: TGTGCCAGCAGCGAGACAGGGGGTACTGAAGCTTTCTTT. The full variable domain, rest sourced from reference TRBV2 and TRBJ1-1, is EPEVTQTPSHQVTQMGQEVILRCVPISNHLYFYWYRQILGQKVEFLVSFYNNEISEKSEIFDDQFSVERPDGSNFTLKIRSTKLEDSAMYFCASSETGGTEAFFGQGTRLTVV.

The CDR3 DNA sequence: TGCGCCAGCAGCCAAGAGGACAGGGGGGACTATGGCTACACCTTC. This translates into CASSQEDRGDYGYTF. V usage is TRBV4-3 and J usage is TRBJ1-2; 10 bases map to TRBD1. Unmatched junction bases numbered 1, after V lost 0 bases and J lost 3 bases. Germline V CDR1 and CDR2: LGHNA, YSLEER. The CDR3 extends over 15 amino acids.

The chain is built from TRBV19 and TRBJ1-6; no definite D call. CDR3 length: 13 residues. Trimming cost V 3 bases and J 7 bases, with 7 bases left between them. Germline V gene data show CDR1 as LNHDA and CDR2 as SQIVND (reference sequence). The CDR3 DNA reads as TGTGCCAGTAGTATGCTGGGGAATTCACCCCTCCACTTT. It encodes CASSMLGNSPLHF. The full variable domain, rest sourced from reference TRBV19 and TRBJ1-6, is DGGITQSPKYLFRKEGQNVTLSCEQNLNHDAMYWYRQDPGQGLRLIYYSQIVNDFQKGDIAEGYSVSREKKESFPLTVTSAQKNPTAFYLCASSMLGNSPLHFGNGTRLTVT.

This chain uses TRBV7-3 with TRBJ2-1; D is uncertain. CDR1 and CDR2 from the germline V gene are SGHTA and FQGTGA. With 2 bases removed from V and 7 bases from J, the gap between germline ends came to 15 bases. The CDR3 loop spans 15 amino acids. CDR3 bases: TGTGCCAGCAGCTTAGGATCTTCCAATATGAATGAGCAGTTCTTC. This codes for CASSLGSSNMNEQFF.

The rearrangement links TRBV5-1 to TRBJ2-5; TRBD2 agrees at 11 bases. V dropped 2 bases and J dropped 5; count of bases not matched to a gene: 17. The length of the CDR3 is 19 residues. Germline V lookup: CDR1 SGHRS, CDR2 YFSETQ. CDR3 residues: CASSLSSSGGAKVSETQYF. DNA for the CDR3: TGCGCCAGCAGCTTAAGTAGTAGCGGGGGGGCCAAGGTCTCGGAGACCCAGTACTTC. Looking up the rest from reference TRBV5-1 and TRBJ2-5 gives the full variable domain: KAGVTQTPRYLIKTRGQQVTLSCSPISGHRSVSWYQQTPGQGLQFLFEYFSETQRNKGNFPGRFSGRQFSNSRSEMNVSTLELGDSALYLCASSLSSSGGAKVSETQYFGPGTRLLVL.

The J gene is TRBJ1-2, the V gene TRBV19; weak D call: TRBD1 (5 bases). Germline CDR1 LNHDA, CDR2 SQIVND (reference sequence). V was clipped by 6 bases and J by 5 bases, with 22 bases between them. There are 16 residues in the CDR3. The CDR3 region is CASSVTLARGRYGYTF. CDR3 in DNA: TGTGCCAGTAGCGTCACCCTTGCGAGGGGCCGGTATGGCTACACCTTC.